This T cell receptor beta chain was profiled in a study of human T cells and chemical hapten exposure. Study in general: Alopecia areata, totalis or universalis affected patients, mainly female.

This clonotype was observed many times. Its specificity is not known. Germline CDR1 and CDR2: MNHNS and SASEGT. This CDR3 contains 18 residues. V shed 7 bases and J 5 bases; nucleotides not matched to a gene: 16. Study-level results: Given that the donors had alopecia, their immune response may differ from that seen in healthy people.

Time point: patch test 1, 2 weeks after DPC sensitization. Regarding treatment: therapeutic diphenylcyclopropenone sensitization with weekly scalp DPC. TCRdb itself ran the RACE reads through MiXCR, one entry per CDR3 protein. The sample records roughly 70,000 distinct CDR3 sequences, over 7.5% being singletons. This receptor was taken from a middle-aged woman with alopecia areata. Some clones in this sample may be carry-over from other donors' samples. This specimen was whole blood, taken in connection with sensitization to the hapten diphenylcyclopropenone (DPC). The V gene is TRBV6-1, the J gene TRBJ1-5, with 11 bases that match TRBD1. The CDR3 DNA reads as TGTGCCAGCAATGGGGACAGGGGGAAAAGGGGAGCCTATCAGCCCCAGCATTTT. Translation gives CASNGDRGKRGAYQPQHF.